The 28 T cell receptor beta chains in this list originate from one sample, sequenced in a study of cytomegalovirus exposure and HLA in healthy donors. PCR involved 60 Vbeta and 13 Jbeta primers. The method was immunoSEQ multiplex PCR; TCRdb's version includes in-frame clones alone and lacks a portion of them. This sample yields over 150,000 clones, of which roughly 67% are seen a single time; approximately 5.4% belongs to the top ten. Sequencing used PBMCs. The receptors were sampled from a woman aged 18-29 years in good health and CMV-seropositive.

The V call is TRBV7-2, the J call TRBJ2-7, with D maybe TRBD1 (6 bases). CDR3 length equals 13 residues. V was pared by 7 bases and J by 0 bases, with 10 bases between. The germline V gene encodes CDR1 SGHTA and CDR2 FQGNSA. This CDR3 is CASTQGPSYEQYF. In DNA form, the CDR3 reads TGTGCCAGCACCCAGGGGCCCTCCTACGAGCAGTACTTC.

The chain couples TRBV7-6 to TRBJ1-1; TRBD1 matches 8 bases. This CDR3 comprises 17 residues. The ends lost 2 bases at V and 0 bases at J; junction bases unmatched: 8. Per germline, CDR1 SGHVS and CDR2 FNYEAQ. For the CDR3, the DNA is TGTGCCAGCAGCTTATCGGGGCAGGGGGCACTGAACACTGAAGCTTTCTTT. Translating gives CASSLSGQGALNTEAFF.

V and J are TRBV5-8 and TRBJ1-2; D unclear. Trimming stripped 0 bases from V and 4 bases from J, with 13 bases between. The CDR3 spans 15 residues. Germline V gene lookup returns CDR1 SGHTS and CDR2 YDEGEE. The CDR3 DNA sequence: TGTGCCAGCAGCTTGGTCTCTACAGCAAGCTATGGCTACACCTTC. It is translated as CASSLVSTASYGYTF.

The chain uses TRBV6-1 and TRBJ2-1, with a tentative D call TRBD1 (6 bases). The CDR3 is 14 amino acids. Germline CDR1 reads MNHNS; CDR2 reads SASEGT. Trimming took off 6 bases at V and 5 bases at J, with 14 bases between the two ends. DNA of the CDR3: TGTGCCAGCAGAAACTGGGGGCGGGACAATGAGCAGTTCTTC. Protein product: CASRNWGRDNEQFF.

The chain links TRBV18 to TRBJ2-2, with TRBD2 matching over 7 bases. The germline gives CDR1 KGHSH, CDR2 LQKENI. V gave up 2 bases and J gave up 2 bases; unmatched junction bases: 2. The CDR3 sequence is 15 residues long. The CDR3 nucleotides are TGTGCCAGCTCACCAGGGACTACCAACACCGGGGAGCTGTTTTTT. This sequence encodes CASSPGTTNTGELFF.

The chain recombines TRBV4-3 with TRBJ2-5, with D perhaps matching TRBD2 (6 bases). CDR1 LGHNA and CDR2 YSLEER come from the germline V gene. The CDR3 covers 14 residues. The V end lost 0 bases, the J end lost 2 bases, and 7 bases lay between the germline ends. The CDR3 reads CASSQDAGQETQYF. CDR3 DNA: TGCGCCAGCAGCCAAGATGCGGGGCAAGAGACCCAGTACTTC.

The V gene is TRBV13, the J gene TRBJ2-7, with D tentatively TRBD1 (6 bases). The germline V gene encodes CDR1 PRHDT and CDR2 FYEKMQ (reference sequence). CDR3 length: 15 amino acids. V gave up 2 bases and J gave up 0 bases, with 11 bases separating them. In DNA, the CDR3 is TGTGCCAGCAGCTTAAAAGGACAGAACTCCTACGAGCAGTACTTC. It encodes CASSLKGQNSYEQYF.

The V call is TRBV2, the J call TRBJ2-2, with 8 positions matching TRBD1. Germline values: CDR1 SNHLY, CDR2 FYNNEI. Unmatched junction bases numbered 3, after V lost 6 bases and J lost 6 bases. This CDR3 comprises 13 residues. The CDR3: CASRDRGPGELFF. The CDR3 DNA follows: TGTGCCAGCAGAGACAGGGGCCCCGGGGAGCTGTTTTTT.

The CDR3 DNA reads as TGTGCCAGCAGCCCGGGACTAGCGGAGACAGATACGCAGTATTTT. Encoded protein: CASSPGLAETDTQYF. This chain uses TRBV6-5 with TRBJ2-3; TRBD2 aligns across 11 bases. The V segment lost 6 bases and the J segment 3 bases; nucleotides outside the gene matches: 5. The CDR3 length is 15 residues. Looked up from germline, CDR1 is MNHEY and CDR2 is SVGAGI.

This chain joins TRBV2 and TRBJ1-2; no firm D call. The germline V and J ends were trimmed by 2 bases and 10 bases, with 11 bases remaining between them. Germline V gives CDR1 SNHLY, CDR2 FYNNEI. The CDR3 has 12 residues. The CDR3 is CASSESPIYYTF. CDR3 nucleotide sequence: TGTGCCAGCAGTGAATCACCGATCTACTACACCTTC. The full variable domain, its missing parts supplied by reference TRBV2 and TRBJ1-2, is EPEVTQTPSHQVTQMGQEVILRCVPISNHLYFYWYRQILGQKVEFLVSFYNNEISEKSEIFDDQFSVERPDGSNFTLKIRSTKLEDSAMYFCASSESPIYYTFGSGTRLTVV.

This clone has just one count. V is TRBV10-3 and J is TRBJ1-2, with 7 bases matching TRBD1. Germline V gene sequence: CDR1 ENHRY, CDR2 SYGVKD. After removal of 11 bases from V and 4 bases from J, the junction contained 10 bases not matched to a gene. The CDR3 has 13 residues. The CDR3 reads CAARADRVYGYTF. CDR3 coding DNA: TGTGCCGCAAGAGCCGACAGGGTCTATGGCTACACCTTC.

V and J are TRBV28 and TRBJ2-1; 8 positions agree with TRBD2. The CDR3 runs 15 residues. Germline CDR1 is MDHEN and CDR2 is SYDVKM. V trimming: 2 bases; J trimming: 7 bases; junction bases outside the gene matches: 7. Here the CDR3 DNA reads TGTGCCAGCAGTTTACTCGGGGGGGGAGTGAATGAGCAGTTCTTC. Its protein is CASSLLGGGVNEQFF. Drawing the rest from reference TRBV28 and TRBJ2-1, the complete variable domain is DVKVTQSSRYLVKRTGEKVFLECVQDMDHENMFWYRQDPGLGLRLIYFSYDVKMKEKGDIPEGYSVSREKKERFSLILESASTNQTSMYLCASSLLGGGVNEQFFGPGTRLTVL.

This clone showed up just once. The chain combines TRBV27 with TRBJ1-5; no clear D. The V end lost 3 bases, the J end lost 0 bases, and 12 bases lay between the germline ends. CDR3 length equals 16 residues. Germline CDR1 reads MNHEY; CDR2 reads SMNVEV (reference sequence). The CDR3 DNA follows: TGTGCCAGCAGTTTGGCAGGCAGAAATAGCAATCAGCCCCAGCATTTT. Its translation: CASSLAGRNSNQPQHF.

CDR3 DNA: TGTGCCAGCAGCTTTGGACTAGACGGGTTCCATGAGCAGTTCTTC. Its protein is CASSFGLDGFHEQFF. V is TRBV11-2 and J is TRBJ2-1, with TRBD2 matching over 7 bases. The trim removed 3 bases at V and 8 bases at J, leaving 10 bases unmatched. There are 15 residues in the CDR3. In germline, CDR1 is SGHAT, CDR2 FQNNGV.

This clone showed up just a few times. This rearrangement joins TRBV30 to TRBJ2-7; D possibly corresponds to TRBD1 (6 bases). Germline lookup yields CDR1 GTSNPN and CDR2 SVGIG (reference sequence). Trimming cost V 2 bases and J 7 bases, with 27 bases left between them. This CDR3 has 17 residues. Written as DNA, the CDR3 is TGTGCCTGGAGTAATACCCCGGGACACCCGCTTCGTGGGGAGCAGTACTTC. Translation: CAWSNTPGHPLRGEQYF. Using reference TRBV30 and TRBJ2-7 for the parts outside the CDR3, the full variable domain is SQTIHQWPATLVQPVGSPLSLECTVEGTSNPNLYWYRQAAGRGLQLLFYSVGIGQISSEVPQNLSASRPQDRQFILSSKKLLLSDSGFYLCAWSNTPGHPLRGEQYFGPGTRLTVT.

This chain links TRBV6-5 with TRBJ2-5, with 7 bases identical to TRBD1. The end of the DNA is better explained by TRBJ2-7, so the J call may be wrong. CDR1 and CDR2 (germline): MNHEY, SVGAGI. CDR3 length: 14 amino acids. The CDR3 region has the DNA TGTGCCAGCAGCTCCTGGGGACAGCTCTACGAGCAGTACTTC. Translated, it gives CASSSWGQLYEQYF.

J is TRBJ1-1 and V is TRBV9; tentative D call: TRBD1 (5 bases). This CDR3 has 14 amino acids. Germline CDR1 and CDR2: SGDLS and YYNGEE. Trimming took off 0 bases at V and 7 bases at J, with 13 bases between the two ends. The CDR3 region has the DNA TGTGCCAGCAGCGTAGATCGGGGGTCAGGTGAAGCTTTCTTT. Protein: CASSVDRGSGEAFF.

This clone was counted only a few times. CDR3 nucleotide sequence: TGTGCCAGCAGTTACTCGGGGGGGGGATTCGAGCCCCAGCATTTT. Translated, it gives CASSYSGGGFEPQHF. V and J are TRBV6-5 and TRBJ1-5, with a tentative D call TRBD1 (5 bases). Germline CDR1 is MNHEY and CDR2 is SVGAGI. CDR3 size: 15 residues. Trimming shortened V by 0 bases and J by 8 bases, and 14 bases separated the two germline ends.

The V and J genes are TRBV28 and TRBJ2-1; 7 bases are shared with TRBD2. The CDR3 runs to 15 residues. Germline CDR1 reads MDHEN; CDR2 reads SYDVKM. V dropped 6 bases and J dropped 0; count of bases not matched to a gene: 5. CDR3 nucleotides: TGTGCCAGCAGCCCCCTAGCGGTCTCCTACAATGAGCAGTTCTTC. As protein: CASSPLAVSYNEQFF.

The chain has TRBV7-9 and TRBJ2-5; a weak D match, TRBD2 (5 bases). Germline V lookup: CDR1 SEHNR, CDR2 FQNEAQ (reference sequence). V lost 5 bases, J lost 2 bases, and 15 bases lay in between. CDR3 size: 15 residues. DNA for the CDR3: TGTGCCAGCAGCACCAACGGGGTCTGGCAAGAGACCCAGTACTTC. Its protein is CASSTNGVWQETQYF.

The chain is built from TRBV7-8 and TRBJ2-7, with TRBD2 matching 7 bases. V was pared by 4 bases and J by 0 bases, with 0 bases of the junction left unmatched. From germline, CDR1 is SGHVS and CDR2 FQNEAQ. This CDR3 is built from 13 residues. The CDR3: CASSWGGSYEQYF. The DNA for the CDR3 is TGTGCCAGCAGCTGGGGGGGCTCCTACGAGCAGTACTTC.

To note about this clone: This CDR3 is also generated by other DNA sequences in the sample. The chain is built from TRBV7-8 and TRBJ2-1, with 7 bases aligning to TRBD1. The CDR3 extends over 19 amino acids. The V segment lost 5 bases and the J segment 6 bases; nucleotides outside the gene matches: 22. The germline V gene has CDR1 SGHVS and CDR2 FQNEAQ. The CDR3 loop reads CASSKGDGTVGSRGNEQFF. For the CDR3, the DNA is TGTGCCAGCAGCAAAGGGGACGGGACAGTTGGAAGCCGAGGCAATGAGCAGTTCTTC.

This chain uses TRBV4-2 with TRBJ2-5, with 11 bases fitting TRBD1. This CDR3 contains 15 residues. Losses at the gene ends were 4 bases for V and 5 bases for J; bases not matched to a gene: 6. Germline loops: CDR1 LGHNA, CDR2 YNFKEQ. CDR3: CASSRGTGGEETQYF. Here the CDR3 DNA reads TGTGCCAGCAGCCGTGGGACAGGGGGTGAGGAGACCCAGTACTTC.

This clone appeared once. The V call is TRBV10-3, the J call TRBJ1-1; D not certain. This CDR3 contains 13 residues. Germline V gene sequence: CDR1 ENHRY, CDR2 SYGVKD. Deletions cut 8 bases from V and 1 base from J, with 11 bases between. CDR3 coding DNA: TGTGCCATCCAAGAGGGCGGGAACACTGAAGCTTTCTTT. As protein: CAIQEGGNTEAFF.

This chain links TRBV15 with TRBJ2-1; 10 bases are shared with TRBD2. The V gene end was trimmed by 0 bases and the J gene end by 7 bases; junction bases not matched to a gene: 3. Germline CDR1 reads LNHNV; CDR2 reads YYDKDF (reference sequence). The CDR3 is 15 residues long. CDR3 nucleotide sequence: TGTGCCACCAGCAGAGAAGCGGGGGGGCAAAATGAGCAGTTCTTC. Protein product: CATSREAGGQNEQFF.

Notes on this clone: The junction shows a germline mismatch at one end, possibly a read error. The rearrangement uses TRBV10-3 and TRBJ2-5; 8 bases align to TRBD2. The J call may be wrong; the DNA end is better matched by TRBJ2-7. Per the germline V gene, CDR1 is ENHRY and CDR2 is SYGVKD. CDR3 length: 14 residues. CDR3 in DNA: TGTGCCATTAGTGAGGGAAGCGGGGGCTACGAGCAGTACTTC. This sequence encodes CAISEGSGGYEQYF.

The rearrangement uses TRBV18 and TRBJ1-3; TRBD1 might be the D (6 bases). V lost 2 bases and J 0 bases, leaving 11 bases between the germline ends. CDR3 length: 16 amino acids. CDR1 and CDR2 (germline): KGHSH, LQKENI. The CDR3 spells CASSPTRTVSGNTIYF. The DNA for the CDR3 is TGTGCCAGCTCACCAACTCGGACAGTCTCTGGAAACACCATATATTTT. The whole variable domain, filled in from reference TRBV18 and TRBJ1-3, reads NAGVMQNPRHLVRRRGQEARLRCSPMKGHSHVYWYRQLPEEGLKFMVYLQKENIIDESGMPKERFSAEFPKEGPSILRIQQVVRGDSAAYFCASSPTRTVSGNTIYFGEGSWLTVV.

This clone appeared a few times. The chain combines TRBV27 with TRBJ1-2; tentative D call: TRBD1 (5 bases). The CDR3 is 14 residues long. The germline gives CDR1 MNHEY, CDR2 SMNVEV (reference sequence). V gave up 7 bases and J gave up 9 bases, with 21 bases separating them. The CDR3 DNA follows: TGTGCCAGCACCCCTACACCGCAGGGCATGTGCTACACCTTC. Protein product: CASTPTPQGMCYTF.